What follows are 30 T cell receptor beta chains derived from one specimen sequenced in a study of Tregs in tolerant kidney transplant recipients. TCRdb keeps only in-frame clones here, not all; method: immunoSEQ multiplex PCR. The table lists about 83,000 clones, under 98% of them singletons. Sequenced here: CD4+ T cells from blood, sampled before the transplant. These TCRs come from a human donor who received a combined kidney and bone marrow transplant.

The CDR3 DNA follows: TGTGCCAGCAGCGTAGATTTGAGGGGGCTGGTGGGGGATGAGCAGTTCTTC. This codes for CASSVDLRGLVGDEQFF. V and J are TRBV9 and TRBJ2-1; 7 positions agree with TRBD1. The CDR3 extends over 17 amino acids. Germline assignment: CDR1 SGDLS and CDR2 YYNGEE. Trimming at V came to 0 bases and at J to 8 bases, leaving 14 bases not matched to a gene.

The J gene is TRBJ2-2, the V gene TRBV7-6, with D possibly matching TRBD2 (6 bases). The CDR3 is made up of 15 amino acids. V was cut by 1 base and J by 6 bases, with 12 bases left in between. From germline, CDR1 is SGHVS and CDR2 FNYEAQ. CDR3 residues: CASSLGRGMAGELFF. The CDR3 DNA sequence: TGTGCCAGCAGCTTAGGGAGGGGAATGGCCGGGGAGCTGTTTTTT.

The chain links TRBV4-1 to TRBJ1-4; D is ambiguous. Per the germline V gene, CDR1 is MGHRA and CDR2 is YSYEKL. The CDR3 covers 15 residues. V shed 0 bases and J shed 5 bases, with 10 bases lying between them. As DNA, the CDR3 is TGCGCCAGCAGCCAAGACCAGGAAGTCAATGAAAAACTGTTTTTT. Encoded protein: CASSQDQEVNEKLFF.

The J gene is TRBJ2-3, the V gene TRBV5-1; no clear D gene. The CDR3 has 16 residues. With 2 bases removed from V and 2 bases from J, the gap between germline ends came to 15 bases. CDR1 and CDR2 from the germline V gene are SGHRS and YFSETQ. The CDR3 here is CASSFPPSDLTDTQYF. CDR3 DNA: TGCGCCAGCAGCTTCCCCCCTAGTGATCTCACAGATACGCAGTATTTT. Using reference TRBV5-1 and TRBJ2-3 for the parts outside the CDR3, the full variable domain is KAGVTQTPRYLIKTRGQQVTLSCSPISGHRSVSWYQQTPGQGLQFLFEYFSETQRNKGNFPGRFSGRQFSNSRSEMNVSTLELGDSALYLCASSFPPSDLTDTQYFGPGTRLTVL.

V usage is TRBV9 and J usage is TRBJ2-7; D may be TRBD1 (5 bases). This CDR3 is 13 amino acids long. From germline, CDR1 is SGDLS and CDR2 YYNGEE. Trimming left V 7 bases short and J 4 bases short, with 15 bases between. Here the CDR3 DNA reads TGTGCCAGCTCGTCCAGGGATGAGTACGAGCAGTACTTC. It codes for CASSSRDEYEQYF. The variable domain in full, completed from reference TRBV9 and TRBJ2-7, reads DSGVTQTPKHLITATGQRVTLRCSPRSGDLSVYWYQQSLDQGLQFLIQYYNGEERAKGNILERFSAQQFPDLHSELNLSSLELGDSALYFCASSSRDEYEQYFGPGTRLTVT.

V usage is TRBV7-2 and J usage is TRBJ2-7, with a possible D match to TRBD1 (6 bases). The CDR3 consists of 15 residues. CDR1 is SGHTA, CDR2 FQGNSA, per germline. With 5 bases removed from V and 6 bases from J, the gap between germline ends came to 20 bases. CDR3 nucleotide sequence: TGTGCCAGCAGCCTAGGACAGCCTCCCCTTAGCGAGCAGTACTTC. The encoded protein is CASSLGQPPLSEQYF.

The chain couples TRBV18 to TRBJ2-7; 7 bases agree with TRBD1. Germline V gene sequence: CDR1 KGHSH, CDR2 LQKENI. Trimming cost V 3 bases and J 0 bases; bases outside gene matches: 14. The CDR3 is made up of 18 amino acids. CDR3 sequence: CASSPFTSTGIGSYEQYF. DNA for the CDR3: TGTGCCAGCTCACCCTTTACCTCGACAGGGATAGGCTCCTACGAGCAGTACTTC.

V and J are TRBV6-5 and TRBJ2-7; possible D gene TRBD1, 6 bases. The CDR3 has 15 residues. Germline V gives CDR1 MNHEY, CDR2 SVGAGI. The ends were cut back, 5 bases at V and 2 bases at J, with 16 bases in the middle. CDR3 sequence (DNA): TGTGCCAGCAGTCCAGACAGGCGATCTACCTACGAGCAGTACTTC. This encodes CASSPDRRSTYEQYF.

The chain combines TRBV9 with TRBJ2-7, with 11 bases fitting TRBD2. The germline CDR1 and CDR2 sequences are SGDLS and YYNGEE. Unmatched junction bases numbered 5, after V lost 4 bases and J lost 5 bases. The CDR3 totals 14 residues. The CDR3 sequence: CASSQTSGSHEQYF. CDR3 nucleotides: TGTGCCAGCAGCCAAACTAGCGGGAGCCACGAGCAGTACTTC.

The CDR3 coding sequence is TGTGCCAGCAGCCCTGCGGGACTAGCGGGAGGTTCCACAGATACGCAGTATTTT. Translated, it gives CASSPAGLAGGSTDTQYF. This chain links TRBV13 with TRBJ2-3; TRBD2 agrees at 15 bases. Germline assignment: CDR1 PRHDT and CDR2 FYEKMQ (reference sequence). Unmatched junction bases numbered 8, after V lost 5 bases and J lost 2 bases. This CDR3 is 18 amino acids long.

The V and J genes are TRBV6-6 and TRBJ1-6, with no clear D. V lost 8 bases, J lost 1 base, and 15 bases lay in between. The CDR3 runs 16 residues. In germline, CDR1 is MNHNY, CDR2 SVGAGI (reference sequence). The CDR3 coding sequence is TGTGCCAGCCGCCCACGCGGGGTGTCCTATAATTCACCCCTCCACTTT. It codes for CASRPRGVSYNSPLHF.

The gene calls are TRBV11-3 and TRBJ2-7, with 7 positions matching TRBD1. V was clipped by 5 bases and J by 6 bases; unmatched bases: 10. CDR3 length: 14 amino acids. Germline assignment: CDR1 SGHNT and CDR2 YENEEA. This CDR3 is CASSTGTASGEQYF. The CDR3 region has the DNA TGTGCCAGCAGCACCGGGACAGCCTCGGGCGAGCAGTACTTC.

The chain links TRBV6-1 to TRBJ2-7; TRBD1 aligns across 7 bases. The germline CDR1 and CDR2 sequences are MNHNS and SASEGT. The CDR3 consists of 14 residues. The V gene end was trimmed by 4 bases and the J gene end by 6 bases; junction bases not matched to a gene: 9. CDR3 bases: TGTGCCAGCAGTGTTGTCAGGGGGTTGGTCGAGCAGTACTTC. It translates to CASSVVRGLVEQYF.

CDR3 protein: CASSGGDFLSTDTQYF. DNA for the CDR3: TGTGCCAGCAGTGGGGGGGACTTTTTAAGCACAGATACGCAGTATTTT. The V gene is TRBV28, the J gene TRBJ2-3; 7 nucleotides line up with TRBD2. Germline V lookup: CDR1 MDHEN, CDR2 SYDVKM. J lost 0 bases, V lost 5 bases, and 8 bases had no gene match. The CDR3 is made up of 16 amino acids. The variable domain in full, with the rest retrieved from reference TRBV28 and TRBJ2-3, is DVKVTQSSRYLVKRTGEKVFLECVQDMDHENMFWYRQDPGLGLRLIYFSYDVKMKEKGDIPEGYSVSREKKERFSLILESASTNQTSMYLCASSGGDFLSTDTQYFGPGTRLTVL.

The V call is TRBV7-9, the J call TRBJ1-2, with 10 bases aligning to TRBD1. This CDR3 is built from 14 residues. Germline CDR1 is SEHNR and CDR2 is FQNEAQ (reference sequence). The V segment lost 6 bases and the J segment 4 bases; nucleotides outside the gene matches: 5. CDR3 amino acids: CASRETGGIYGYTF. The CDR3 nucleotides read TGTGCCAGCAGGGAGACAGGGGGCATCTATGGCTACACCTTC. Complete variable domain (other parts from reference TRBV7-9 and TRBJ1-2): DTGVSQNPRHKITKRGQNVTFRCDPISEHNRLYWYRQTLGQGPEFLTYFQNEAQLEKSRLLSDRFSAERPKGSFSTLEIQRTEQGDSAMYLCASRETGGIYGYTFGSGTRLTVV.

The chain uses TRBV21-1 and TRBJ2-7; the table names TRBD1, a call not compared with the DNA. TRBV21-1 is reported as a pseudogene. This CDR3 has 12 residues. The CDR3 protein is CASRQGSGEQYF. The DNA for the CDR3 is TGTGCCAGCAGACAGGGAAGCGGCGAGCAGTACTTC.

The chain couples TRBV29-1 to TRBJ1-1; TRBD1 matches at 9 bases. Germline CDR1 is SQVTM and CDR2 is ANQGSEA. V was pared by 6 bases and J by 4 bases, with 6 bases of the junction left unmatched. This CDR3 is built from 13 residues. The CDR3 region is CSVGKTGGTEAFF. DNA of the CDR3: TGCAGCGTAGGAAAGACAGGGGGCACTGAAGCTTTCTTT.

The rearrangement uses TRBV2 and TRBJ2-7; TRBD1 matches at 9 bases. V was clipped by 6 bases and J by 6 bases; unmatched bases: 12. The CDR3 loop spans 15 amino acids. Per germline, CDR1 SNHLY and CDR2 FYNNEI. CDR3 in amino acids: CASRSIRDREGEQYF. CDR3 DNA: TGTGCCAGCAGATCGATCAGGGACAGGGAGGGCGAGCAGTACTTC.

V and J are TRBV7-2 and TRBJ2-7; TRBD1 agrees at 8 bases. CDR1 SGHTA and CDR2 FQGNSA come from the germline V gene. V shed 2 bases and J 5 bases; nucleotides not matched to a gene: 8. The CDR3 is made up of 15 amino acids. CDR3 in DNA: TGTGCCAGCAGCTTACTGCTGGGACAGGTCCACGAGCAGTACTTC. It encodes CASSLLLGQVHEQYF.

The V and J genes are TRBV9 and TRBJ1-1, with 7 bases identical to TRBD1. The germline V gene encodes CDR1 SGDLS and CDR2 YYNGEE. V gave up 4 bases and J gave up 0 bases; unmatched junction bases: 9. The CDR3 totals 16 residues. The CDR3 DNA follows: TGTGCCAGCAGCCGATCTAAGACAGGGATGAACACTGAAGCTTTCTTT. It encodes CASSRSKTGMNTEAFF.

The genes are TRBV7-2 and TRBJ2-5; 7 nucleotides align to TRBD2. Germline values: CDR1 SGHTA, CDR2 FQGNSA. V dropped 3 bases and J dropped 0; count of bases not matched to a gene: 4. The CDR3 runs to 15 residues. The CDR3 loop is CASSFGAGHQETQYF. In DNA, the CDR3 is TGTGCCAGCAGCTTCGGAGCGGGGCACCAAGAGACCCAGTACTTC.

The rearrangement links TRBV5-8 to TRBJ1-1, with 10 positions matching TRBD1. This CDR3 has 15 amino acids. The junction had 6 bases not matched to a gene; V was cut back by 0 bases and J by 7 bases. Germline assignment: CDR1 SGHTS and CDR2 YDEGEE. The CDR3: CASSLDKDRGFEAFF. The CDR3 DNA follows: TGTGCCAGCAGCTTGGACAAGGACAGGGGGTTTGAAGCTTTCTTT.

This clone occurred once. The chain carries TRBV7-2 and TRBJ2-3; TRBD2 matches 7 bases. CDR3 length: 16 residues. The germline gives CDR1 SGHTA, CDR2 FQGNSA. The V gene end was trimmed by 5 bases and the J gene end by 6 bases; junction bases not matched to a gene: 14. The CDR3 spells CASSKAPSGAGDTQYF. CDR3 sequence (DNA): TGTGCCAGCAGCAAAGCCCCCAGCGGGGCAGGGGATACGCAGTATTTT.

This rearrangement joins TRBV5-4 to TRBJ2-2; weak D call: TRBD1 (5 bases). V shed 0 bases and J shed 9 bases, with 15 bases lying between them. This CDR3 comprises 15 residues. CDR1 is SGHNT and CDR2 is YYREEE in the germline V gene (reference sequence). The CDR3 DNA reads as TGTGCCAGCAGCTTGGGACAGCCCGATCACCGGGAGCTGTTTTTT. Translated: CASSLGQPDHRELFF.

This sequence joins TRBV5-1 and TRBJ2-3; 9 bases are shared with TRBD1. CDR3 length: 15 amino acids. Germline assignment: CDR1 SGHRS and CDR2 YFSETQ. With V trimmed by 5 bases and J by 5 bases, 9 bases remained unmatched. This chain's CDR3 is CASRRTGAEVDTQYF. The CDR3 nucleotides are TGCGCCAGCAGAAGGACAGGGGCGGAGGTAGATACGCAGTATTTT.

In DNA form, the CDR3 reads TGTGCCAGCAGCTCAAGACTAGCGGGAGAATGGGAGACCCAGTACTTC. Translation gives CASSSRLAGEWETQYF. The chain uses TRBV7-9 and TRBJ2-5; TRBD2 aligns across 12 bases. The CDR3 totals 16 residues. The germline gives CDR1 SEHNR, CDR2 FQNEAQ (reference sequence). V gave up 4 bases and J gave up 5 bases; unmatched junction bases: 8.

The chain employs TRBV6-1 and TRBJ2-2; 8 positions match TRBD2. The CDR3 sequence is 15 residues long. V dropped 7 bases and J dropped 5; count of bases not matched to a gene: 9. Germline CDR1 and CDR2: MNHNS and SASEGT. CDR3 loop: CASTILAAMTGELFF. The CDR3 DNA reads TGTGCCAGCACCATACTAGCGGCCATGACCGGGGAGCTGTTTTTT.

The rearrangement links TRBV10-1 to TRBJ2-7; 11 bases are a match to TRBD2. V gave up 4 bases and J gave up 5 bases; unmatched junction bases: 7. This CDR3 spans 15 amino acids. Germline loops: CDR1 WNHNN, CDR2 SYGVQD (reference sequence). Here the CDR3 reads CASSVIAGGPDEQYF. CDR3 DNA sequence: TGCGCCAGCAGTGTAATAGCGGGAGGGCCGGACGAGCAGTACTTC.

V and J are TRBV7-2 and TRBJ2-5; the D is unclear. Germline CDR1 is SGHTA and CDR2 is FQGNSA. There are 14 residues in the CDR3. With 3 bases removed from V and 3 bases from J, the gap between germline ends came to 11 bases. The CDR3 nucleotides read TGTGCCAGCAGCTTTTATAGCTCGAAAGAGACCCAGTACTTC. It yields the protein CASSFYSSKETQYF.

V is TRBV5-4 and J is TRBJ2-2; D not certain. From germline, CDR1 is SGHNT and CDR2 YYREEE (reference sequence). The CDR3 length is 16 residues. Deletions cut 2 bases from V and 0 bases from J, with 11 bases between. CDR3 DNA: TGTGCCAGCAGCTTCAAACAGACCTCGAACACCGGGGAGCTGTTTTTT. Translating gives CASSFKQTSNTGELFF.